A single sample gave rise to the 10 T cell receptor beta chains below, sequenced in a study of CD8 T cells in ankylosing spondylitis (TCRdb year 2017). Library construction relied on 5' RACE. Sequenced using an Illumina HiSeq 2500. TCRdb reran the public reads through fastp at Q25 and MiXCR, keeping productive beta chains. Each entry is one CDR3 protein sequence, shown with its most common DNA and genes. The sample table shows approximately 100,000 distinct CDR3 sequences, and approximately 25% are seen once. About 12% of the sample is held by the ten biggest clonotypes. The sequencing sample was made of synovial fluid, either unsorted or a sorted T cell fraction (not recorded which). The receptors were gathered from a male donor with ankylosing spondylitis.

To note about this clonotype: At one boundary the junction diverges from the germline segment, which might be a read error. The chain couples TRBV29-1 to TRBJ2-1; TRBD2 is a possible D gene (6 bases). This CDR3 is 13 amino acids long. CDR1 SQVTM and CDR2 ANQGSEA come from the germline V gene. The CDR3 nucleotides read TGCAGCACCACCCGGGACTCCGACAATGAGCAGTTCTTC. Protein: CSTTRDSDNEQFF.

The chain has TRBV20-1 and TRBJ2-2; 11 nucleotides match TRBD1. The germline gives CDR1 DFQATT, CDR2 SNEGSKA (reference sequence). This CDR3 has 14 residues. The J segment lost 6 bases and the V segment lost 5 bases, leaving 5 bases of the junction unmatched. The DNA of the CDR3 is TGCAGTGCTCACCGGGACAGGGGGTCCGGGGAGCTGTTTTTT. Protein product: CSAHRDRGSGELFF.

The chain combines TRBV10-1 with TRBJ2-7; 8 positions match TRBD2. J gave up 1 base and V 9 bases, and 11 bases lay outside the gene matches. Per the germline V gene, CDR1 is WNHNN and CDR2 is SYGVQD (reference sequence). CDR3 size: 15 residues. This CDR3 is CARTPAGGVSYEQYF. The DNA for the CDR3 is TGCGCCAGGACTCCGGCGGGAGGCGTATCCTACGAGCAGTACTTC.

The V gene is TRBV20-1, the J gene TRBJ2-1; D remains ambiguous. V was shortened by 4 bases and J by 7 bases, with 11 bases between the two germline ends. Germline CDR1 and CDR2: DFQATT and SNEGSKA (reference sequence). The CDR3 consists of 12 residues. The CDR3 coding sequence is TGCAGTGCTACGTGGGTCATAAATGAGCAGTTCTTC. Its protein is CSATWVINEQFF.

This clonotype was seen a few times. The chain has TRBV5-1 and TRBJ1-2, with TRBD1 identical over 10 bases. With 4 bases clipped from V and 4 bases from J, the junction kept 1 base outside the gene matches. This CDR3 is 13 amino acids long. The germline V gene encodes CDR1 SGHRS and CDR2 YFSETQ. CDR3 DNA: TGCGCCAGCAGCAGGGACAGGGGCTATGGCTACACCTTC. Protein sequence: CASSRDRGYGYTF.

The V and J genes are TRBV5-1 and TRBJ2-5; TRBD1 aligns across 8 bases. This CDR3 is built from 16 residues. V gave up 4 bases and J gave up 2 bases; unmatched junction bases: 10. Germline V lookup: CDR1 SGHRS, CDR2 YFSETQ. The CDR3 region has the DNA TGCGCCAGCAGCCTCCAGGGGGCAGGAGCGCAAGAGACCCAGTACTTC. Translation: CASSLQGAGAQETQYF. The whole variable domain, remainder taken from reference TRBV5-1 and TRBJ2-5, is KAGVTQTPRYLIKTRGQQVTLSCSPISGHRSVSWYQQTPGQGLQFLFEYFSETQRNKGNFPGRFSGRQFSNSRSEMNVSTLELGDSALYLCASSLQGAGAQETQYFGPGTRLLVL.

The chain employs TRBV3-1 and TRBJ2-1; D gene unclear. V was pared by 0 bases and J by 2 bases, with 8 bases between. CDR3 length: 15 amino acids. Germline values: CDR1 LGHDT, CDR2 YNNKEL (reference sequence). This chain's CDR3 is CASSQERFTYNEQFF. Here the CDR3 DNA reads TGTGCCAGCAGCCAAGAGAGGTTCACCTACAATGAGCAGTTCTTC.

The rearrangement uses TRBV5-1 and TRBJ2-2; D may be TRBD2 (6 bases). Trimming removed 3 bases at V and 2 bases at J, with 14 bases between. CDR1 SGHRS and CDR2 YFSETQ come from the germline V gene. This CDR3 has 16 residues. CDR3 nucleotides: TGCGCCAGCAGCTCGTCTAGCGTAAGAAACACCGGGGAGCTGTTTTTT. Translation: CASSSSSVRNTGELFF. The full variable domain, its missing parts supplied by reference TRBV5-1 and TRBJ2-2, is KAGVTQTPRYLIKTRGQQVTLSCSPISGHRSVSWYQQTPGQGLQFLFEYFSETQRNKGNFPGRFSGRQFSNSRSEMNVSTLELGDSALYLCASSSSSVRNTGELFFGEGSRLTVL.

This chain connects TRBV5-1 to TRBJ2-4; no firm D call. The CDR3 loop spans 12 amino acids. V lost 0 bases and J 6 bases, leaving 4 bases between the germline ends. In germline, CDR1 is SGHRS, CDR2 YFSETQ. In DNA, the CDR3 is TGCGCCAGCAGCTTGGAACCAAACATTCAGTACTTC. Protein: CASSLEPNIQYF.

Many counts were recorded for this clonotype. J is TRBJ1-2 and V is TRBV2; D gene uncertain. There are 14 residues in the CDR3. The ends were cut back, 4 bases at V and 2 bases at J, with 11 bases in the middle. CDR1 and CDR2 (germline): SNHLY, FYNNEI. Here the CDR3 DNA reads TGTGCCAGCAGTGTCCGAGTCACCAACTATGGCTACACCTTC. Translating gives CASSVRVTNYGYTF.